A single sample is the source of the 27 T cell receptor beta chains below, sequenced in a study of PD-L1 blockade in urothelial cancer (dated by TCRdb to about 2017). Library preparation was by the immunoSEQ multiplex PCR assay. This is the immuneACCESS table as TCRdb keeps it, with only in-frame sequences that have V and J called. A part of the clones is gone; compared with another copy, unresolved V genes explain less than half, and the rest is unexplained. This sample holds about 28,000 clones; roughly 80% were observed only once. The leading ten clones occupy about 1.9% of the sample. The input for sequencing was PBMCs, taken around atezolizumab (anti-PD-L1) treatment. The receptors were sampled from a man aged 50-60 years with urothelial cancer.

CDR3 protein: CASSRPPGEKLFF. Written as DNA, the CDR3 is TGTGCCAGCAGTCGCCCGCCGGGAGAAAAACTGTTTTTT. This chain uses TRBV6-5 with TRBJ1-4, with D uncertain. The V and J ends lost 5 bases and 8 bases respectively, with 12 bases between them. Germline loops: CDR1 MNHEY, CDR2 SVGAGI. This CDR3 comprises 13 residues.

The chain has TRBV4-1 and TRBJ1-2; 8 bases map to TRBD1. The V gene's germline CDR1 is MGHRA and CDR2 YSYEKL. V lost 4 bases and J lost 0; bases outside the gene matches: 16. The length of the CDR3 is 19 residues. The CDR3 region has the DNA TGCGCCAGCAGCCCGGGACAGGACACCCGCGCAACAACTAACTATGGCTACACCTTC. Residues: CASSPGQDTRATTNYGYTF.

The CDR3 spells CASRQGQAAEAFF. CDR3 DNA sequence: TGTGCCAGCAGACAGGGACAGGCTGCTGAAGCTTTCTTT. The J gene is TRBJ1-1, the V gene TRBV5-4; 8 bases are shared with TRBD1. CDR3 length equals 13 residues. The trim removed 5 bases at V and 6 bases at J, leaving 6 bases unmatched. CDR1 SGHNT and CDR2 YYREEE come from the germline V gene (reference sequence).

In its sample, this clone was seen once. The J gene is TRBJ1-5, the V gene TRBV9; no definite D call. The CDR3 runs 15 residues. The germline gives CDR1 SGDLS, CDR2 YYNGEE. V lost 0 bases and J lost 2, with 9 bases in between. CDR3 region: CASSVDGVGNQPQHF. In DNA form, the CDR3 reads TGTGCCAGCAGCGTAGACGGGGTCGGCAATCAGCCCCAGCATTTT.

The V call is TRBV9, the J call TRBJ1-1, with D tentatively TRBD1 (6 bases). CDR1 and CDR2 (germline): SGDLS, YYNGEE. Deletions cut 0 bases from V and 1 base from J, with 16 bases between. The CDR3 is 17 amino acids. CDR3 sequence (DNA): TGTGCCAGCAGCGTAGGTGCGGGGGGCCCCCAGAACACTGAAGCTTTCTTT. Translated, it gives CASSVGAGGPQNTEAFF.

The chain recombines TRBV10-3 with TRBJ2-7; TRBD2 might be the D (5 bases). Trimming took off 7 bases at V and 4 bases at J, with 17 bases between the two ends. CDR3 length: 14 residues. Germline V CDR1 and CDR2: ENHRY, SYGVKD. CDR3 amino acids: CAITATKPIYEQYV. The CDR3 region has the DNA TGTGCCATCACTGCGACTAAGCCAATTTACGAGCAGTACGTC.

CDR3: CASSPTGNKETQYF. CDR3 bases: TGTGCCAGCAGCCCTACAGGGAACAAAGAGACCCAGTACTTC. The gene calls are TRBV7-9 and TRBJ2-5, with D possibly matching TRBD1 (6 bases). CDR1 is SEHNR, CDR2 FQNEAQ, per germline (reference sequence). There are 14 residues in the CDR3. V gave up 5 bases and J gave up 3 bases, with 13 bases separating them. The complete variable domain, with remaining parts taken from reference TRBV7-9 and TRBJ2-5, reads DTGVSQNPRHKITKRGQNVTFRCDPISEHNRLYWYRQTLGQGPEFLTYFQNEAQLEKSRLLSDRFSAERPKGSFSTLEIQRTEQGDSAMYLCASSPTGNKETQYFGPGTRLLVL.

The chain has TRBV14 and TRBJ2-2; 9 positions match TRBD2. The germline CDR1 and CDR2 sequences are SGHDN and FVKESK. CDR3 size: 15 residues. Germline trimming cut 5 bases from V and 5 bases from J; bases unmatched to any gene: 6. Here the CDR3 DNA reads TGTGCCAGCAGCAGTCTAGCGGGAACGACCGGGGAGCTGTTTTTT. Translation gives CASSSLAGTTGELFF.

The CDR3 DNA follows: TGTGCCAGCAGTTTAATGGGACAGGGGAGCTACACCTTC. The encoded protein is CASSLMGQGSYTF. The genes are TRBV27 and TRBJ1-2, with 10 bases lining up with TRBD1. With V trimmed by 2 bases and J by 9 bases, 3 bases remained unmatched. Germline values: CDR1 MNHEY, CDR2 SMNVEV (reference sequence). The CDR3 is 13 amino acids.

V gene TRBV7-2 combines with J gene TRBJ1-1, with D possibly matching TRBD1 (5 bases). CDR3 length equals 12 residues. The V gene's germline CDR1 is SGHTA and CDR2 FQGNSA. Deletions cut 0 bases from V and 10 bases from J, with 9 bases between. DNA for the CDR3: TGTGCCAGCAGCTTAGCGGCAGGGCCAGCTTTCTTT. Its protein is CASSLAAGPAFF. Supplemented by reference TRBV7-2 and TRBJ1-1, the full variable domain reads GAGVSQSPSNKVTEKGKDVELRCDPISGHTALYWYRQSLGQGLEFLIYFQGNSAPDKSGLPSDRFSAERTGGSVSTLTIQRTQQEDSAVYLCASSLAAGPAFFGQGTRLTVV.

V and J are TRBV2 and TRBJ1-3; D remains ambiguous. The CDR3 consists of 16 residues. Trimming took off 5 bases at V and 0 bases at J, with 14 bases between the two ends. Per germline, CDR1 SNHLY and CDR2 FYNNEI. This chain's CDR3 is CASSLLDSNSGNTIYF. CDR3 coding DNA: TGTGCCAGCAGTTTATTGGACTCGAACTCTGGAAACACCATATATTTT.

The chain has TRBV29-1 and TRBJ1-1, with D possibly being TRBD1 (6 bases). V lost 5 bases and J 0 bases, leaving 13 bases between the germline ends. Germline V gene sequence: CDR1 SQVTM, CDR2 ANQGSEA. The CDR3 has 14 residues. CDR3 protein: CSVRTAPLNTEAFF. The CDR3 bases are TGCAGCGTTAGGACAGCACCGTTGAACACTGAAGCTTTCTTT.

This chain uses TRBV29-1 with TRBJ1-1; TRBD1 agrees at 8 bases. V shed 3 bases, J shed 1 base, and the junction held 4 bases outside the gene matches. This CDR3 has 14 amino acids. CDR1 and CDR2 (germline): SQVTM, ANQGSEA. The CDR3 DNA follows: TGCAGCGTTGAGGGACAGGTGAAGAACACTGAAGCTTTCTTT. It translates to CSVEGQVKNTEAFF.

V and J are TRBV6-5 and TRBJ2-7; no reliable D call. The V gene's germline CDR1 is MNHEY and CDR2 SVGAGI. The CDR3 extends over 14 amino acids. V was cut by 4 bases and J by 3 bases, with 13 bases left in between. The CDR3, as DNA: TGTGCCAGCAGTTCCTCGAGTTACAGCTACGAGCAGTACGTC. It translates to CASSSSSYSYEQYV.

CDR3 protein: CASSLYYGTGENQPQHF. The CDR3 nucleotides are TGTGCCAGCAGTTTATACTACGGGACAGGGGAGAATCAGCCCCAGCATTTT. The V call is TRBV28, the J call TRBJ1-5, with TRBD1 matching over 10 bases. There are 17 residues in the CDR3. Germline CDR1 and CDR2: MDHEN and SYDVKM. Trimming took 1 base from V and 4 from J; bases not matched to a gene: 7.

The sample holds one count of this clone. V is TRBV7-9 and J is TRBJ1-4; maybe TRBD1 (5 bases). CDR3 size: 13 residues. V was shortened by 10 bases and J by 0 bases, with 9 bases between the two germline ends. The germline V gene has CDR1 SEHNR and CDR2 FQNEAQ (reference sequence). The CDR3: CATRQTTNEKLFF. DNA for the CDR3: TGTGCCACCAGACAGACAACTAATGAAAAACTGTTTTTT.

In this sample, this clone turned up once. The chain links TRBV18 to TRBJ2-7; TRBD1 agrees at 9 bases. J gave up 1 base and V 6 bases, and 13 bases lay outside the gene matches. The CDR3 covers 17 residues. Per germline, CDR1 KGHSH and CDR2 LQKENI. CDR3 protein: CASSLASGTGSSYEQYF. CDR3 DNA: TGTGCCAGCTCTCTAGCCTCCGGGACAGGGTCTTCCTACGAGCAGTACTTC.

The rearrangement joins TRBV5-8 to TRBJ1-4, with D possibly TRBD1 on 5 matching bases. CDR3 length: 16 residues. V lost 3 bases and J 7 bases, leaving 19 bases between the germline ends. Per the germline V gene, CDR1 is SGHTS and CDR2 is YDEGEE. The CDR3 region is CASSYLSGGGGEKLFF. CDR3 DNA: TGTGCCAGCAGCTACCTTTCGGGGGGAGGAGGTGAAAAACTGTTTTTT.

This chain joins TRBV6-6 and TRBJ1-1; a possible D gene is TRBD1 (6 bases). The CDR3 sequence is 13 residues long. The V end was cut by 5 bases, the J end by 3 bases, with 10 bases between. The germline V gene has CDR1 MNHNY and CDR2 SVGAGI (reference sequence). For the CDR3, the DNA is TGTGCCAGCAGTCAGACAGGACACACTGAAGCTTTCTTT. Translation: CASSQTGHTEAFF.

The chain joins TRBV19 to TRBJ2-2; the D gene is possibly TRBD1 (6 bases). The CDR3 covers 13 residues. Trimming cost V 6 bases and J 4 bases, with 9 bases left between them. Per the germline V gene, CDR1 is LNHDA and CDR2 is SQIVND (reference sequence). This chain's CDR3 is CASRRQATGELFF. CDR3 nucleotides: TGTGCCAGTAGAAGACAGGCCACCGGGGAGCTGTTTTTT.

This clone ranks as medium-sized (0.01 to 0.1%). V and J are TRBV27 and TRBJ1-5, with a tentative D call TRBD1 (6 bases). CDR3 length: 16 residues. The germline V gene has CDR1 MNHEY and CDR2 SMNVEV (reference sequence). The germline V and J ends were trimmed by 6 bases and 6 bases, with 21 bases remaining between them. The CDR3 DNA is TGTGCCAGCAGCTTCAATAGGGGGGGCATGATTCAGCCCCAGCATTTT. This sequence encodes CASSFNRGGMIQPQHF.

This clone was seen a single time. This chain joins TRBV7-9 and TRBJ1-1; D might be TRBD1 (5 bases). Trimming took off 3 bases at V and 0 bases at J, with 11 bases between the two ends. The germline V gene encodes CDR1 SEHNR and CDR2 FQNEAQ (reference sequence). There are 15 residues in the CDR3. The CDR3 loop reads CASSFGGALNTEAFF. The CDR3 DNA follows: TGTGCCAGCAGCTTCGGCGGGGCTCTGAACACTGAAGCTTTCTTT.

The V call is TRBV7-9, the J call TRBJ1-1; D might be TRBD1 (5 bases). Germline CDR1 SEHNR, CDR2 FQNEAQ (reference sequence). The germline V and J ends were trimmed by 2 bases and 6 bases, with 19 bases remaining between them. The CDR3 is 16 amino acids. CDR3 nucleotides: TGTGCCAGCAGCTTATACGGAACGGACCAGGGTGCTGAAGCTTTCTTT. Protein product: CASSLYGTDQGAEAFF.

This chain links TRBV6-6 with TRBJ1-4; 9 positions match TRBD1. The V gene's germline CDR1 is MNHNY and CDR2 SVGAGI (reference sequence). J lost 12 bases, V lost 0 bases, and 11 bases had no gene match. This CDR3 spans 16 amino acids. The CDR3 nucleotides read TGTGCCAGCAGTTACTCAGGACAGGGGCCTCGCTTGGAACTGTTTTTT. Translated, it gives CASSYSGQGPRLELFF.

A single count supports this clone. J is TRBJ2-3 and V is TRBV4-2, with 11 positions matching TRBD2. The CDR3 is 18 amino acids. V shed 8 bases, J shed 4 bases, and the junction held 17 bases outside the gene matches. Germline lookup yields CDR1 LGHNA and CDR2 YNFKEQ. DNA of the CDR3: TGTGCCAGCCGTTCCGGGACTAGCGGCACCGGGGGGTCAGATACGCAGTATTTT. This codes for CASRSGTSGTGGSDTQYF.

The chain joins TRBV5-5 to TRBJ2-2; D might be TRBD1 (5 bases). The germline V gene has CDR1 SGHKS and CDR2 YYEKEE (reference sequence). V was cut by 2 bases and J by 3 bases, with 11 bases left in between. The CDR3 is made up of 15 amino acids. CDR3 nucleotide sequence: TGTGCCAGCAGCTTCTCTGACAGTCACACCGGGGAGCTGTTTTTT. Amino acid sequence: CASSFSDSHTGELFF.

The chain carries TRBV5-1 and TRBJ1-5; D may be TRBD1 (6 bases). The CDR3 loop spans 15 amino acids. V was pared by 0 bases and J by 4 bases, with 11 bases between. Germline V CDR1 and CDR2: SGHRS, YFSETQ. DNA of the CDR3: TGCGCCAGCAGCTTGGCCGGACAGAATAATCAGCCCCAGCATTTT. This gives the protein CASSLAGQNNQPQHF.